This T cell receptor beta chain is drawn from a study of T and B cells in COVID-19 patients (dated by TCRdb to about 2020). For the study in its entirety: In this study, adaptive immunity was profiled in COVID-19 patients who either had active infection or had recovered, using TRB and IGH repertoire sequencing of peripheral blood. Repertoire analyses used an age-matched reference group of roughly 39 healthy donors who were negative for COVID-19 antibodies as the comparison. Critical illness requiring mechanical ventilation or ECMO was present in about 60% of the 20 patients in the active-infection cohort. Over 8 million TCR sequences were analysed from a TCR and BCR sequence repository that comprised some 40 patients and 65 to 75 time points. A recovered cohort comprised about 19 patients contributing about 22 samples, mostly after mild to moderate COVID-19 managed as outpatients. Of the 20 patients in the active-infection cohort, over 15 had comorbidities associated with unfavorable COVID-19 outcome. The recovered cohort had a median age of around 35 years, compared with 55 to 85 years in the active-infection cohort. As many as 9 follow-up blood samples were collected from each patient, and in some individuals these samples spanned different disease stages. Because samples were available both during active disease and after recovery, a couple of patients were counted in both the recovered and the active cohorts. What the work shows at the level of the full study, not this receptor alone: Blood samples from mildly ill patients during symptoms and early samples from severe cases were scarce. In patients with COVID-19, the usage of TRBV/TRBJ genes was reported to be strongly skewed. The reported TCR clusters were said to need prospective validation before any clinical use. The size of the cohort was considered insufficient for assessing HLA contributions to COVID-19 susceptibility or severity. Specific T cell subsets (CD4+/Treg/CD8+) and sorted SARS-CoV-2-responsive or tetramer+ T cells had not yet been sequenced, and these experiments were ongoing. In active COVID-19, TRB repertoires were highly clonal, while at recovery, diversity and richness increased above the levels seen in healthy donors. A total of 2,331 TCR clusters were exclusive to the recovered cohort, and approximately 31 of those clusters were low-pGen clusters.

These reads were obtained on an Illumina MiSeq. TRB rearrangements were amplified by multiplex PCR with BIOMED2 TRB-A/B primer pools. Two consecutive PCRs added Illumina-compatible adapters and 7-nucleotide sample barcodes to the amplicons. All library PCRs used Phusion HS II polymerase. Amplicons were purified from gel with the NucleoSpin Gel and PCR Clean-up kit, quantified on Qubit, and pooled at roughly 3.9 nM. The quality of the amplicon pool was checked on an Agilent 2100 Bioanalyzer prior to Illumina next-generation sequencing. The original methods were these. Annotation of TRB rearrangements was done in MiXCR 3.0.8 with the default MiXCR reference library. Non-productive reads and sequences with fewer than 2 reads were removed, and each unique CDR3 nucleotide sequence was counted as one clone. Clonality, diversity, richness and V-J gene usage were calculated in R 3.5.1. GLIPH2 was used to cluster TCRs based on CDR3 similarity, and OLGA was used to calculate the generation probabilities. GLIPH2 clusters were kept only when the clusters contained at least four unique TCR clonotypes present in at least three individuals. The raw public data were reprocessed by TCRdb itself: fastp quality trimming at Q25, MiXCR clonotype calling, in-frame beta chains only. Entries are consolidated by CDR3 protein sequence, retaining the most common genes and DNA. V and J calls and clone size were set by TCRdb, not the authors. For this sample the table gives around 20,000 distinct CDR3 sequences, of which more than 30% were detected only once. The ten biggest clones cover about 2.2% of the sample.

Genomic DNA extracted from blood, in amounts of 250-500 ng, served as the starting material for amplifying TRB repertoires. With respect to this clonotype: Its antigen is currently not known. No base qualities exist here, and no much larger clone lies one base off it.

Trimming leaves V shorter by 0 bases and J shorter by 2 bases, with the junction holding 4 bases beyond the gene matches. The germline V gene (reference sequence) yields DFQATT for CDR1 and SNEGSKA for CDR2. The CDR3 sequence holds 15 residues, the cysteine and phenylalanine included. Here the CDR3 DNA is all that survives: 45 bases in frame from base 1. This receptor was obtained from a human donor who had recovered from COVID-19. The sequenced material came from blood. The chain is made from TRBV20-1 and TRBJ1-5; 7 junctional bases match TRBD1. The encoded CDR3 is CSARETGSGNQPQHF. The DNA sequence is given as TGCAGTGCTAGAGAGACAGGGTCGGGCAATCAGCCCCAGCATTTT.